This passage covers 27 T cell receptor beta chains from one sample sequenced in a study of OX40 agonist ivuxolimab in advanced cancers. The data were produced by immunoSEQ multiplex PCR, yet TCRdb's version contains in-frame clones alone and is incomplete. This table holds approximately 70,000 clones, about nine tenths found once. The sample was CD4+ or CD8+ T cells sorted from blood, taken in a trial of the OX40 agonist ivuxolimab. The receptor source for this set is an adult with an advanced solid tumor such as melanoma, head and neck, liver or kidney cancer.

In its sample, this clone was seen once. The chain employs TRBV28 and TRBJ2-1, with D possibly being TRBD2 (5 bases). The CDR3 sequence is 15 residues long. The V gene's germline CDR1 is MDHEN and CDR2 SYDVKM. Trimming removed 8 bases from V and 0 bases from J, with 14 bases in between. The CDR3 DNA reads as TGTGCCAGCGAAGTGGGTCGGGGCTCCTACAATGAGCAGTTCTTC. The encoded protein is CASEVGRGSYNEQFF.

CDR3 protein: CASSGAGELFF. CDR3 DNA sequence: TGTGCCAGCAGCGGGGCCGGGGAGCTGTTTTTT. This chain links TRBV5-4 with TRBJ2-2; D remains ambiguous. This CDR3 has 11 amino acids. V was clipped by 4 bases and J by 6 bases, with 4 bases between them. Germline lookup yields CDR1 SGHNT and CDR2 YYREEE (reference sequence).

This sequence joins TRBV5-1 and TRBJ2-2, with 10 nucleotides matching TRBD1. The junction had 4 bases not matched to a gene; V was cut back by 4 bases and J by 4 bases. CDR1 and CDR2 from the germline V gene are SGHRS and YFSETQ. The CDR3 is made up of 15 amino acids. The CDR3 is CASSPGTGVTGELFF. CDR3 nucleotides: TGCGCCAGCAGCCCCGGGACAGGGGTCACCGGGGAGCTGTTTTTT.

V usage is TRBV10-3 and J usage is TRBJ2-3; D not resolved. Trimming cost V 8 bases and J 11 bases, with 5 bases left between them. Per the germline V gene, CDR1 is ENHRY and CDR2 is SYGVKD. CDR3 length equals 8 residues. CDR3 DNA: TGTGCCATCCGATGGCAGTATTTT. It yields the protein CAIRWQYF.

This chain links TRBV4-1 with TRBJ2-3; D is possibly TRBD2 (6 bases). The CDR3 is 16 residues long. The ends were cut back, 3 bases at V and 0 bases at J, with 13 bases in the middle. Germline CDR1 is MGHRA and CDR2 is YSYEKL. CDR3 region: CASSQYPGGSTDTQYF. CDR3 coding DNA: TGCGCCAGCAGCCAGTACCCCGGGGGAAGCACAGATACGCAGTATTTT.

The gene calls are TRBV13 and TRBJ1-1, with unresolved D. The germline V and J ends were trimmed by 5 bases and 1 base, with 11 bases remaining between them. The germline gives CDR1 PRHDT, CDR2 FYEKMQ (reference sequence). The CDR3 loop spans 14 amino acids. The CDR3 spells CASSPTPRNTEAFF. The DNA of the CDR3 is TGTGCCAGCAGCCCCACCCCAAGGAACACTGAAGCTTTCTTT.

This chain joins TRBV7-9 and TRBJ1-2; 8 positions agree with TRBD1. The length of the CDR3 is 14 residues. Germline CDR1 SEHNR, CDR2 FQNEAQ (reference sequence). V lost 5 bases, J lost 4 bases, and 6 bases stayed unmatched. CDR3 coding DNA: TGTGCCAGCAGCCCTTGGACAGGGAGCTATGGCTACACCTTC. Its protein is CASSPWTGSYGYTF. The full variable domain, rest sourced from reference TRBV7-9 and TRBJ1-2, is DTGVSQNPRHKITKRGQNVTFRCDPISEHNRLYWYRQTLGQGPEFLTYFQNEAQLEKSRLLSDRFSAERPKGSFSTLEIQRTEQGDSAMYLCASSPWTGSYGYTFGSGTRLTVV.

The chain carries TRBV7-6 and TRBJ2-7, with 12 nucleotides matching TRBD2. CDR1 is SGHVS and CDR2 is FNYEAQ in the germline V gene. The CDR3 consists of 14 residues. V shed 5 bases, J shed 4 bases, and the junction held 3 bases outside the gene matches. The DNA for the CDR3 is TGTGCCAGCAGCCCTACTAGCGGGAGGTACGAGCAGTACTTC. Encoded protein: CASSPTSGRYEQYF.

V is TRBV5-4 and J is TRBJ2-7, with 9 positions matching TRBD1. The germline V gene encodes CDR1 SGHNT and CDR2 YYREEE (reference sequence). J gave up 4 bases and V 3 bases, and 5 bases lay outside the gene matches. The length of the CDR3 is 14 residues. In DNA form, the CDR3 reads TGTGCCAGCAGCTGGGGACAGGGACCTTACGAGCAGTACTTC. This gives the protein CASSWGQGPYEQYF.

The V and J genes are TRBV6-5 and TRBJ1-1; D uncertain. CDR1 and CDR2 from the germline V gene are MNHEY and SVGAGI. This CDR3 contains 13 residues. The V gene lost 2 bases and the J gene lost 4 bases, with 8 bases spanning the gap. The CDR3 reads CASSYGGITEAFF. In nucleotides, the CDR3 is TGTGCCAGCAGTTACGGTGGGATCACTGAAGCTTTCTTT.

This clone showed up just once. The rearrangement joins TRBV7-9 to TRBJ1-1; D not resolved. CDR1 and CDR2 (germline): SEHNR, FQNEAQ (reference sequence). Trimming took 4 bases from V and 0 from J, leaving 12 bases between them. The CDR3 spans 15 residues. CDR3 bases: TGTGCCAGCAGCTCCCACCTGGCTTTGAACACTGAAGCTTTCTTT. Protein sequence: CASSSHLALNTEAFF.

J is TRBJ1-6 and V is TRBV19, with 8 nucleotides matching TRBD1. CDR1 and CDR2 from the germline V gene are LNHDA and SQIVND (reference sequence). The CDR3 totals 15 residues. Unmatched junction bases numbered 11, after V lost 7 bases and J lost 9 bases. CDR3 DNA sequence: TGTGCCAGTACCAACCTCCAGGGGGCCGGTTCACCCCTCCACTTT. Protein: CASTNLQGAGSPLHF.

A single count supports this clone. The chain links TRBV9 to TRBJ2-1; TRBD2 matches 16 bases. This CDR3 is built from 17 residues. J was trimmed by 5 bases and V by 4 bases; bases with no gene match: 6. Germline V gene data show CDR1 as SGDLS and CDR2 as YYNGEE. The CDR3 region has the DNA TGTGCCAGCAGCCCGGGGACTAGCGGGAGGGCCAACAATGAGCAGTTCTTC. This encodes CASSPGTSGRANNEQFF.

The chain combines TRBV9 with TRBJ2-1, with D uncertain. The CDR3 totals 12 residues. Looked up from germline, CDR1 is SGDLS and CDR2 is YYNGEE. V dropped 0 bases and J dropped 5 bases, with 3 bases sitting between them. The DNA of the CDR3 is TGTGCCAGCAGCGTAGGTAACAATGAGCAGTTCTTC. Protein sequence: CASSVGNNEQFF.

This clone appeared once. The chain uses TRBV5-4 and TRBJ1-2, with D possibly being TRBD1 (6 bases). The CDR3 is made up of 13 amino acids. The germline gives CDR1 SGHNT, CDR2 YYREEE (reference sequence). The germline V and J ends were trimmed by 2 bases and 8 bases, with 13 bases remaining between them. In DNA form, the CDR3 reads TGTGCCAGCAGCTTTCTGGGGGCTGAGGGCTACACCTTC. This encodes CASSFLGAEGYTF.

The V gene is TRBV28, the J gene TRBJ1-2, with a possible D match to TRBD1 (6 bases). Germline V lookup: CDR1 MDHEN, CDR2 SYDVKM. Trimming took 5 bases from V and 5 from J, leaving 33 bases between them. This CDR3 contains 20 residues. The CDR3 region has the DNA TGTGCCAGCAGTCCCACAATACCCCGGGGGGGCCCACCCTTTACGTATGGCTACACCTTC. The encoded protein is CASSPTIPRGGPPFTYGYTF.

This clone was counted between two and nine times. The gene calls are TRBV4-1 and TRBJ2-1, with D perhaps assigned TRBD1 or TRBD2 (5 bases each). The CDR3 totals 16 residues. Germline V lookup: CDR1 MGHRA, CDR2 YSYEKL. The V gene lost 3 bases and the J gene lost 4 bases, with 16 bases spanning the gap. This chain's CDR3 is CASSHETAEPYNEQFF. The DNA for the CDR3 is TGCGCCAGCAGCCACGAGACAGCGGAACCGTACAATGAGCAGTTCTTC.

V usage is TRBV4-3 and J usage is TRBJ2-1; 11 nucleotides align to TRBD2. Germline values: CDR1 LGHNA, CDR2 YSLEER. Trimming took 4 bases from V and 1 from J; bases not matched to a gene: 3. The CDR3 has 16 amino acids. CDR3 coding DNA: TGCGCCAGCAGCCTTAGGACTAGCGGGTCCTACAATGAGCAGTTCTTC. Amino acids: CASSLRTSGSYNEQFF.

The genes are TRBV27 and TRBJ1-1; no clear D. Trimming cost V 2 bases and J 2 bases, with 9 bases left between them. From germline, CDR1 is MNHEY and CDR2 SMNVEV (reference sequence). The CDR3 contains 14 residues. The CDR3 sequence: CASSLTPGNTEAFF. CDR3 in DNA: TGTGCCAGCAGTTTAACACCAGGAAACACTGAAGCTTTCTTT.

The V call is TRBV7-8, the J call TRBJ1-2; no firm D call. Trimming removed 4 bases from V and 8 bases from J, with 14 bases in between. This CDR3 is 13 amino acids long. From germline, CDR1 is SGHVS and CDR2 FQNEAQ. The CDR3, as DNA: TGTGCCAGCAGCTCCTTACTGATAGTAGGCTACACCTTC. This codes for CASSSLLIVGYTF.

This clone has just a few counts. V gene TRBV9 combines with J gene TRBJ1-1; unclear D gene. CDR3 length equals 13 residues. Trimming took 0 bases from V and 4 from J, leaving 7 bases between them. In germline, CDR1 is SGDLS, CDR2 YYNGEE. The CDR3 loop reads CASSVEWSTEAFF. DNA for the CDR3: TGTGCCAGCAGCGTAGAGTGGTCCACTGAAGCTTTCTTT. The whole variable domain, filled in from reference TRBV9 and TRBJ1-1, reads DSGVTQTPKHLITATGQRVTLRCSPRSGDLSVYWYQQSLDQGLQFLIQYYNGEERAKGNILERFSAQQFPDLHSELNLSSLELGDSALYFCASSVEWSTEAFFGQGTRLTVV.

This clone has just a few counts. This chain uses TRBV18 with TRBJ1-1; D gene uncertain. Germline assignment: CDR1 KGHSH and CDR2 LQKENI. With 10 bases removed from V and 1 base from J, the gap between germline ends came to 13 bases. The CDR3 is 13 amino acids. The CDR3 DNA is TGTGCCACTTGTGGGGAAGGGAACACTGAAGCTTTCTTT. This codes for CATCGEGNTEAFF.

The chain joins TRBV27 to TRBJ1-3; tentative D call: TRBD1 (6 bases). The CDR3 sequence is 14 residues long. V shed 8 bases and J shed 0 bases, with 11 bases lying between them. CDR1 and CDR2 (germline): MNHEY, SMNVEV (reference sequence). In DNA form, the CDR3 reads TGTGCCAGCGGCCCGGACAGCTCTGGAAACACCATATATTTT. Its translation: CASGPDSSGNTIYF.

This clone appeared a single time. The chain joins TRBV5-1 to TRBJ2-5; perhaps TRBD2 as D (5 bases). The CDR3 contains 16 residues. CDR1 and CDR2 from the germline V gene are SGHRS and YFSETQ. The V end was cut by 0 bases, the J end by 0 bases, with 12 bases between. The CDR3 spells CASSLEDFQYQETQYF. The CDR3 DNA is TGCGCCAGCAGCTTGGAGGACTTTCAGTACCAAGAGACCCAGTACTTC.

This clone came up once. The V gene is TRBV6-6, the J gene TRBJ1-4, with a possible D match to TRBD1 (5 bases). CDR3 length: 16 amino acids. V dropped 1 base and J dropped 5 bases, with 14 bases sitting between them. Germline CDR1 MNHNY, CDR2 SVGAGI (reference sequence). Here the CDR3 DNA reads TGTGCCAGCAGTTACTTAGGGGCCCCCGACAATGAAAAACTGTTTTTT. It specifies CASSYLGAPDNEKLFF.

The rearrangement uses TRBV19 and TRBJ1-3, with D possibly matching TRBD1 (6 bases). This CDR3 region has 17 residues. Looked up from germline, CDR1 is LNHDA and CDR2 is SQIVND (reference sequence). Trimming took 3 bases from V and 1 from J, leaving 16 bases between them. CDR3 sequence reads: CASSILPIGQSGNTIYF. CDR3 nucleotide sequence: TGTGCCAGTAGTATCTTACCGATTGGACAGTCTGGAAACACCATATATTTT.

The chain carries TRBV6-5 and TRBJ1-2; 11 nucleotides line up with TRBD1. The trim removed 7 bases at V and 4 bases at J, leaving 5 bases unmatched. The CDR3 is 14 amino acids. CDR1 is MNHEY, CDR2 SVGAGI, per germline. The CDR3 bases are TGTGCCAGCAAGCCGGGACAGGGGGGCTATGGCTACACCTTC. Protein product: CASKPGQGGYGYTF.